This T cell receptor beta chain was captured in a study of shared clonotypes between healthy human individuals (TCRdb year 2020). For context, the study as a whole: A couple of women and a few men aged 18 to 49 years were included in the cohort. Per donor, three plates each were used for CD4 naive and CD4 memory, two for CD8 naive, and one for CD8 memory. To estimate repertoire size and how much clonotype sharing occurs between individuals, the study deeply sequenced the blood TCR repertoires of a handful of healthy adults. Libraries were prepared and TCR repertoires were sequenced by different laboratories using diverse techniques, in order to increase sequencing depth and limit assay-specific biases. Leukapheresis yielded between about 0.85 and 9 billion PBMCs per donor. Beyond this particular receptor, the publication reports: About 5% of naive CD4, 3% to 4% of naive CD8, 2.3% of memory CD4, and about 0.4% of memory CD8 clonotypes were shared across several donors. Compared with non-shared clonotypes, clonotypes shared by all four sorted-subset donors had higher generation probabilities. Sampling was restricted to blood, and TCR repertoires in tissue are likely to differ from TCR repertoires in blood. Even with the large sequencing depth, rarefaction of the sorted-subset datasets indicated that sequencing was incomplete. Naive subsets generally had larger estimated clonotype richness than memory subsets. Pairwise subsampling indicated that sequencing depth was expected to affect the degree of clonotype sharing among donors. Because the study included a small number of donors, the genetic and exposure-history diversity represented was limited.

A note on this clone: What this receptor recognizes is not known. Qualities for individual bases were not recorded, and no much larger clone is one base off.

TCR CDR3 regions were amplified from genomic DNA by multiplex PCR using the deep immunoSEQ assay. Extracted genomic DNA from each cell subset was distributed evenly across all wells of several immunoSEQ 96-well plates, and each plate was treated as a replicate. Each replicate PCR for sorted subsets received around 210 ng genomic DNA, equal to roughly 30,000 T cell genomes. Purified libraries were measured with a Qubit 3.0 fluorometer, size-checked on a Bioanalyzer 2100, and measured again with the KAPA Library Quantification kit. Every immunoSEQ 96-well plate was sequenced on a separate single-read 150-cycle Illumina NextSeq 550 flow cell. Per the original workflow: The immunoSEQ output contained only junctional sequences without quality scores, so filtering could not match that applied to full-length reads. Sequences were annotated with PyIR, a Python wrapper for IgBLAST v1.9, and V/J genes and CDR3 were assigned using IMGT germline references. Reads were filtered out if the reads had weak V/J assignments (E-value above 1e-6), no CDR3, stop codons, out-of-frame junctions, or ambiguous translated residues. V3J clonotypes were defined as sequences sharing the same inferred V gene, J gene, and CDR3 amino acid sequence. To compute the percentage overlap between repertoires, the number of shared unique clonotypes was divided by the size of the smaller repertoire. Three approaches were used to assess repertoire richness: RTK rarefaction, the Chao1 estimator, and Recon v2.1 estimates of unobserved clonotypes. Generation probabilities were computed with OLGA for all TCRbeta clonotypes obtained by the gDNA method from four donors. TCRdb re-hosts the immuneACCESS table, in-frame sequences only. Its copies lack some clones; in the studies checked, an unresolved V gene accounts for under half of them, and the cause for the rest is not known. V and J calls and clone size come straight from that table; D and trimming were deduced from the DNA. This sample lists 2.5 million or so clones; just over 90% were detected once. Clones ranked in the top ten supply roughly 0.15% of the sample.

Healthy HIV-negative adults with no recently reported acute infections or vaccinations were included as donors. Every donor was a Caucasian adult living in Nashville, Tennessee, USA. Magnetic negative selection was used to enrich CD4+ T cells, after which naive cells were positively selected on CD45RA and the negative fraction became the memory subset. Blood was obtained by leukapheresis, after which PBMCs were separated by Ficoll-Histopaque density gradient centrifugation and cryopreserved in liquid nitrogen vapor phase. Analytical flow cytometry was used to check the purity and quantity of every magnetically sorted T cell population. Genomic DNA was isolated from every sorted fraction and measured by UV absorbance on a Nanodrop 2000c. Reading the germline V gene (reference sequence) gives CDR1 SEHNR and CDR2 FQNEAQ. The V end gives up 5 bases and the J end 0 bases, leaving 15 bases in the junction not matched to a gene. The CDR3 starts with the cysteine, ends with the phenylalanine, and has 19 residues. The entry retains the CDR3 DNA only, 57 bases that are in frame from base 1.

What was sequenced was naive CD4+ T cells sorted from blood. This specimen's cell subset or site label, interpreted: CD45RA+ positively selected. The V and J genes are TRBV7-9 and TRBJ2-1; the central 8 bases match TRBD2. The receptor was isolated from a young man in good health. Read as DNA, the sequence is TGTGCCAGCAGCCCTCGGGGGGGGCCAGCGGGGAGCTCCTACAATGAGCAGTTCTTC. It encodes CASSPRGGPAGSSYNEQFF.